Listed below are T cell receptor beta chains from one sample, sequenced in a study of T cells in Graves' hyperthyroidism and ophthalmopathy. TCRdb fed the multiplex PCR reads into MiXCR, producing one record per CDR3 protein. The sample lists about 560,000 distinct CDR3 sequences; 16% were seen once. Sequencing input: blood. These TCRs come from a woman between 18 and 29 years old with Graves' hyperthyroidism. Both conserved end residues are part of each CDR3. The D gene is left open where the match is weak. Clone sizes are given selectively: once, few, many, or a class where the clone is expanded.

TRBV7-8	TRBJ1-1	-	many	CASSYPEGPLMNTEAFF	TGTGCCAGCAGCTACCCCGAGGGCCCCCTCATGAACACTGAAGCTTTCTTT
TRBV3-1	TRBJ2-1	TRBD2	many	CASSPGTSGSFYEQFF	TGTGCCAGCAGCCCGGGGACTAGCGGGAGCTTCTATGAGCAGTTCTTC
TRBV6-1	TRBJ1-1	-	few	CASTQGWMNTEAFF	TGTGCCAGCACTCAAGGGTGGATGAACACTGAAGCTTTCTTT
TRBV4-3	TRBJ2-7	-	-	CASSQDHIRPAYEQYF	TGCGCCAGCAGCCAAGATCATATCAGACCCGCCTACGAGCAGTACTTC
TRBV7-2	TRBJ1-4	-	many	CASSLGIANEKLFF	TGTGCCAGCAGCTTAGGGATTGCTAATGAAAAACTGTTTTTT
TRBV19	TRBJ2-6	-	-	CASSIGDSGANVLTF	TGTGCCAGTAGTATAGGGGACTCTGGGGCCAACGTCCTGACTTTC
TRBV6-5	TRBJ1-4	-	few	CASSYSMENEKLFF	TGTGCCAGCAGTTACTCGATGGAGAATGAAAAACTGTTTTTT
TRBV30	TRBJ1-5	TRBD1	few	CAWSVGGTGVQPQHF	TGTGCCTGGAGTGTAGGTGGAACAGGGGTACAGCCCCAGCATTTT
TRBV10-3	TRBJ2-7	-	-	CAIRTGASSYEQYF	TGTGCCATCAGAACCGGGGCAAGCTCCTACGAGCAGTACTTC
TRBV20-1	TRBJ2-5	-	-	CSASSTRFSKQETQYF	TGCAGTGCTAGTTCAACAAGGTTCAGTAAGCAAGAGACCCAGTACTTC
TRBV29-1	TRBJ2-7	TRBD1	few	CSVELGQGARHEQYF	TGCAGCGTTGAATTGGGACAGGGGGCTCGACACGAGCAGTACTTC
TRBV18	TRBJ2-1	TRBD1	-	CASSPGQGGGSYEQFF	TGTGCCAGCTCGCCCGGACAGGGGGGGGGCTCCTACGAGCAGTTCTTC
TRBV5-1	TRBJ2-7	-	many	CASSLTGQWNEQYF	TGCGCCAGCAGCTTGACCGGACAGTGGAACGAGCAGTACTTC
TRBV6-1	TRBJ2-7	-	-	CASSDLASLYEQYF	TGTGCCAGCAGTGACCTAGCCTCCCTCTACGAGCAGTACTTC
TRBV4-3	TRBJ1-1	-	-	CASSPAQQDEAFF	TGCGCCAGCAGCCCCGCACAGCAAGATGAAGCTTTCTTT
TRBV5-4	TRBJ2-1	-	-	CASAFERGNEQFF	TGTGCCAGCGCTTTTGAGCGTGGGAATGAGCAGTTCTTC
TRBV20-1	TRBJ1-1	-	few	CSARDVAAGRTEAFF	TGCAGTGCTAGAGATGTTGCTGCAGGGAGGACTGAAGCTTTCTTT
TRBV27	TRBJ2-1	TRBD1	-	CASSWTGEGNEQFF	TGTGCCAGCAGCTGGACAGGGGAGGGTAATGAGCAGTTCTTC
TRBV5-1	TRBJ1-2	-	-	CASSLVPGALGYTF	TGCGCCAGCAGCTTGGTTCCGGGGGCGCTTGGCTACACCTTC
TRBV12-3/TRBV12-4	TRBJ2-6	-	many	CASSPGLSSGANVLTF	TGTGCCAGCAGTCCGGGACTGAGCTCTGGGGCCAACGTCCTGACTTTC
TRBV30	TRBJ1-5	-	-	CAWATGSNQPQHF	TGTGCCTGGGCGACAGGTAGCAATCAGCCCCAGCATTTT
TRBV10-3	TRBJ2-1	TRBD2	few	CAISPAGLAGDGSYNEQFF	TGTGCCATCAGCCCCGCGGGACTAGCGGGAGATGGCTCCTACAATGAGCAGTTCTTC
TRBV12-3/TRBV12-4	TRBJ2-1	-	many	CASSLERYNEQFF	TGTGCCAGCAGTTTAGAGCGGTACAATGAGCAGTTCTTC
TRBV6-2/TRBV6-3	TRBJ2-7	TRBD2	many	CASRKTSLGYEQYF	TGTGCCAGCAGGAAGACTAGCCTCGGATACGAGCAGTACTTC
TRBV20-1	TRBJ2-3	TRBD2	-	CSARDGLRGGVDTQYF	TGCAGTGCTAGAGACGGACTTCGGGGGGGGGTAGATACGCAGTATTTT
TRBV14	TRBJ2-7	-	-	CASSREGYRDYEQHF	TGTGCCAGCAGCCGGGAGGGTTACAGGGACTACGAGCAGCACTTC
TRBV6-2/TRBV6-3	TRBJ1-2	-	few	CASHVLAYGYTF	TGTGCCAGCCACGTCCTGGCCTATGGCTACACCTTC
TRBV5-1	TRBJ2-1	-	many	CASSLVPGEANEQFF	TGCGCCAGCAGCTTGGTGCCAGGGGAGGCCAATGAGCAGTTCTTC
TRBV6-1	TRBJ2-7	-	many	CASSSPMGRDYEQYF	TGTGCCAGCAGTTCGCCCATGGGGCGGGATTACGAGCAGTACTTC
TRBV12-3/TRBV12-4	TRBJ2-6	-	-	CASRAVITRSGANVLTF	TGTGCCAGCAGGGCGGTCATAACACGCTCTGGGGCCAACGTCCTGACTTTC
TRBV4-1	TRBJ1-4	-	-	CASSQGRQGDEKLFF	TGCGCCAGCAGCCAAGGTCGGCAGGGCGATGAAAAACTGTTTTTT
TRBV6-2/TRBV6-3	TRBJ1-1	-	many	CASSYTRLRGMNTEAFF	TGTGCCAGCAGTTACACGCGACTTAGGGGAATGAACACTGAAGCTTTCTTT
TRBV13	TRBJ2-7	-	few	CASSLEGYFLTYEQYF	TGTGCCAGCAGCTTAGAGGGCTACTTCTTAACCTACGAGCAGTACTTC
TRBV30	TRBJ1-2	-	-	CAWTPSRGAPYGYTF	TGCGCCTGGACCCCGTCCCGGGGGGCACCCTATGGCTACACCTTC
TRBV10-3	TRBJ2-1	TRBD2	-	CAIRTVAGGREQFF	TGTGCCATCAGAACGGTAGCGGGGGGGCGGGAGCAGTTCTTC
TRBV7-8	TRBJ2-5	-	few	CASSLDEGAYETQYF	TGTGCCAGCAGCTTAGATGAAGGGGCCTATGAGACCCAGTACTTC
TRBV7-9	TRBJ1-2	TRBD1	few	CASSHLDRVGYGYTF	TGTGCCAGCAGCCACCTTGACAGGGTAGGGTATGGCTACACCTTC
TRBV2	TRBJ2-7	-	many	CASSVHSYSYEQYF	TGTGCCAGCAGTGTCCACAGCTACTCCTACGAGCAGTACTTC
TRBV20-1	TRBJ2-7	TRBD2	few	CSARNPSGGLGEQYF	TGCAGTGCTAGAAACCCTAGCGGAGGCCTGGGCGAGCAGTACTTC
TRBV6-5	TRBJ2-4	-	-	CASSYSVGLAKNIQYF	TGTGCCAGCAGTTATTCCGTGGGCCTAGCCAAAAACATTCAGTACTTC
TRBV19	TRBJ2-1	TRBD2	few	CASSIAGGSSYNEQFF	TGTGCCAGTAGCATAGCGGGGGGCAGCTCCTACAATGAGCAGTTCTTC
TRBV2	TRBJ1-1	-	many	CASSVKGNTEAFF	TGTGCCAGCAGTGTAAAGGGGAACACTGAAGCTTTCTTT
TRBV5-1	TRBJ1-3	TRBD1	-	CASSLGIPGQGSLGNTIYF	TGCGCCAGCAGCTTGGGTATACCGGGACAGGGTTCGCTCGGAAACACCATATATTTT
TRBV29-1	TRBJ1-3	-	-	CSEGGKGSSGNTIYF	TGCAGCGAAGGTGGGAAGGGCAGCTCTGGAAACACCATATATTTT